The source of this TCR beta chain is a study of cytomegalovirus exposure and HLA in healthy donors. The CDR3 runs 15 residues. The germline gives CDR1 ENHRY, CDR2 SYGVKD. V lost 3 bases and J lost 3, with 15 bases in between. Use of 60 Vbeta and 13 Jbeta primers characterized the PCR. This table comes from immunoSEQ multiplex PCR, and its TCRdb copy is limited to in-frame clones, with some not included. Of about 100,000 clones listed, around 80% were seen once; the top ten hold approximately 0.8%. This sequence was found in a woman aged 55-69 years in good health and CMV-seronegative. Input material: PBMCs. This rearrangement joins TRBV10-3 to TRBJ2-7, with D possibly matching TRBD1 (5 bases). In DNA form, the CDR3 reads TGTGCCATCAGTGATTCCGGGCAGGGAATCTACGAGCAGTACTTC. It translates to CAISDSGQGIYEQYF.